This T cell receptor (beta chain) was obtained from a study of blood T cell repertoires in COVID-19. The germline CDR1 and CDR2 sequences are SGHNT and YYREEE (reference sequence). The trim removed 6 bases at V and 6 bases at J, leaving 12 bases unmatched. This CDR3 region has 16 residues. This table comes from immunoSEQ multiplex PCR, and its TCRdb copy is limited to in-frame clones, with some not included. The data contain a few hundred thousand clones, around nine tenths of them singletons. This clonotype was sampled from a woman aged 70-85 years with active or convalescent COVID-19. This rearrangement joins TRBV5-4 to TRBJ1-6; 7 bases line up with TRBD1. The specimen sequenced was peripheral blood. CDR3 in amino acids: CASTSRTGGSNSPLHF. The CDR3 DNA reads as TGTGCCAGCACCTCGCGGACAGGCGGATCTAATTCACCCCTCCACTTT.